The source of this TCR beta chain is a study of blood T cell repertoires in COVID-19. From germline, CDR1 is SGHRS and CDR2 YFSETQ. Trimming removed 0 bases from V and 4 bases from J, with 11 bases in between. The CDR3 has 14 residues. This table comes from immunoSEQ multiplex PCR, and its TCRdb copy is limited to in-frame clones, with some not included. Seen here are about 140,000 clones, 79% observed once, and the top ten hold roughly 3.6%. Material for sequencing was peripheral blood. This rearrangement joins TRBV5-1 to TRBJ2-7, with D maybe TRBD2 (5 bases). This TCR was recovered from a man aged 60 to 75 with acute or convalescent COVID-19. CDR3 protein: CASSLEPSRYEQYF. CDR3 in DNA: TGCGCCAGCAGCTTGGAACCTAGCCGATACGAGCAGTACTTC.